This record concerns one T cell receptor beta chain sequence. This entry belongs to a study of control samples from healthy donors and cancer patients. The CDR3 length is 16 residues. CDR1 and CDR2 from the germline V gene are SGHRS and YFSETQ. J was trimmed by 3 bases and V by 1 base; bases with no gene match: 4. Profiling relied on immunoSEQ multiplex PCR, and the TCRdb table lists in-frame clones only, not all of them. The table lists 100,000 to 150,000 clones, roughly 84% of them singletons. This rearrangement joins TRBV5-1 to TRBJ2-1; the match to TRBD1 covers 10 bases. Specimen: blood. The TCR originated in a man aged 40-49 years in good health. This CDR3 reads CASSLRTGGNYNEQFF. CDR3 sequence (DNA): TGCGCCAGCAGCTTGCGGACAGGGGGAAACTACAATGAGCAGTTCTTC. Full variable domain (rest looked up from reference TRBV5-1 and TRBJ2-1): KAGVTQTPRYLIKTRGQQVTLSCSPISGHRSVSWYQQTPGQGLQFLFEYFSETQRNKGNFPGRFSGRQFSNSRSEMNVSTLELGDSALYLCASSLRTGGNYNEQFFGPGTRLTVL.